This TCR beta chain was recovered during a study of blood T cell repertoires in COVID-19. Overall study context: Donors in the United States, Italy and Spain gave samples during acute or convalescent COVID-19. PBMCs, B-cell-depleted T cells, or T cells were the source of the cDNA or gDNA that made up the material.

V was pared by 2 bases and J by 4 bases, with 9 bases of the junction left unmatched. This CDR3 has 16 residues. Germline loops: CDR1 MNHEY, CDR2 SMNVEV (reference sequence). Assay used: immunoSEQ multiplex PCR; TCRdb lists only in-frame clones, some missing. The sample carries 200,000 to 250,000 clones, 70% to 90% recorded once. Sequenced sample: peripheral blood. V gene TRBV27 combines with J gene TRBJ2-7; 9 nucleotides agree with TRBD1. The receptor comes from a man aged 40-50 years with acute or convalescent COVID-19. CDR3 DNA sequence: TGTGCCAGCAGTTTACGCGTTGGGACAGGGCTGTACGAGCAGTACTTC. Translation gives CASSLRVGTGLYEQYF.